This T cell receptor beta chain derives from a study of cytomegalovirus exposure and HLA in healthy donors. Study observations and caveats: In all likelihood, a cluster of highly shared sequence variants was a sequencing artifact. Per a later analysis, HLA-associated TCR beta chains showed more clonal expansion than other, equally common TCR beta chains. In a later analysis, TCR beta V- and J-gene trimming showed a link to a missense DCLRE1C variant.

There are 13 residues in the CDR3. V dropped 6 bases and J dropped 5 bases, with 13 bases sitting between them. Germline V gene sequence: CDR1 MNHEY, CDR2 SMNVEV (reference sequence). PCR amplification relied on 60 Vbeta primers (plus 13 Jbeta primers). Clones were read by immunoSEQ multiplex PCR, and TCRdb kept only the in-frame ones, dropping some. The sample includes approximately 170,000 clones, about 85% of them seen just once. As to this clone: The antigen is not known.

The chain employs TRBV27 and TRBJ1-2; D may be TRBD1 (5 bases). This TCR came from a man aged 45-60 years in good health and CMV-seropositive. The sample comprised PBMCs. In nucleotides, the CDR3 is TGTGCCAGCAGCTTAAGTCAGGGTTATGGCTACACCTTC. As protein: CASSLSQGYGYTF.